A selection of T cell receptor beta chains follows, all from one sample in a study of T cell responses to AZD1222 COVID-19 vaccine. Generated by immunoSEQ multiplex PCR, the TCRdb table keeps only in-frame clones and is missing some. The data show under 150,000 clones, around 92% seen once. The sample consisted of peripheral blood, taken 28 days after the second AZD1222 dose. The receptors shown here come from an adult who received the AZD1222 COVID-19 vaccine. Both conserved end residues are part of each CDR3. D genes are given only for firm matches. The size of a clone is reported for some rows only, either as once, few or many, or as a class for expanded clones.

D gene	J gene	V gene	clone size	CDR3 DNA	CDR3 protein
TRBD1	TRBJ1-1	TRBV19	.	TGTGCCAGTAGTCCCACCGGGACAGTGAACACTGAAGCTTTCTTT	CASSPTGTVNTEAFF
.	TRBJ1-1	TRBV7-9	.	TGTGCCAGCAGCTCGGCCAGGACGGGGAACACTGAAGCTTTCTTT	CASSSARTGNTEAFF
.	TRBJ1-3	TRBV6-5	.	TGTGCCAGCAGAGCCGGGACTATACTAAACACCATATATTTT	CASRAGTILNTIYF
.	TRBJ2-7	TRBV30	.	TGTGCCTGGAGAGCCGGGACTTTCTCCTACGAGCAGTACTTC	CAWRAGTFSYEQYF
.	TRBJ1-5	TRBV30	few	TGTGCCTGGAGTGGGGACATTGATCAGCCCCAGCATTTT	CAWSGDIDQPQHF
.	TRBJ2-4	TRBV5-1	.	TGCGCCAGCAGCTTGGGACAGCTAGCCAAAAACATTCAGTACTTC	CASSLGQLAKNIQYF
TRBD2	TRBJ2-2	TRBV5-8	.	TGTGCCAGCAGCCCCTTCCGGGGACTAAGCACCGGGGAGCTGTTTTTT	CASSPFRGLSTGELFF
TRBD1	TRBJ1-2	TRBV30	.	TGTGCCTGGAGTGTCCCGGGACAGTCGTTCTATGGCTACACCTTC	CAWSVPGQSFYGYTF
.	TRBJ1-5	TRBV19	.	TGTGCCAGTAGTATAGGGGTCGCAGGCCTGGGACAGCCCCAGCATTTT	CASSIGVAGLGQPQHF
.	TRBJ1-3	TRBV4-1	.	TGCGCCAGCAGCTCAAGGCAGGGATTCTCTGGAAACACCATATATTTT	CASSSRQGFSGNTIYF
TRBD1	TRBJ1-4	TRBV5-6	.	TGTGCCAGCAGCCGGACGACAGGGGCGGGTGAAAAACTGTTTTTT	CASSRTTGAGEKLFF
TRBD1	TRBJ1-4	TRBV2	.	TGTGCCAGCAGGGCTCCGGGACAGTACAATGAAAAACTGTTTTTT	CASRAPGQYNEKLFF
.	TRBJ2-2	TRBV23-1	.	TGCGCCAGCAGTCGCCCGTCCTTCTACGGAAGGAACACCGGGGAGCTGTTTTTT	CASSRPSFYGRNTGELFF
TRBD1	TRBJ2-7	TRBV19	.	TGTGCCAGTAGTATAGTCGGGCAGGGGGACTACGAGCAGTACTTC	CASSIVGQGDYEQYF
TRBD1	TRBJ1-5	TRBV19	.	TGTGCCAGTGCCCGGACAGGACCTAGCAATCAGCCCCAGCATTTT	CASARTGPSNQPQHF
.	TRBJ2-1	TRBV5-1	.	TGCGCCAGCAGCCCGATGAAGAGGAGCTCCTACAATGAGCAGTTCTTC	CASSPMKRSSYNEQFF